These 30 T cell receptor beta chains were sequenced from one sample in a study of Ad26.COV2.S vaccination and SARS-CoV-2 variants. Using immunoSEQ multiplex PCR, the repertoire was profiled, and TCRdb retains in-frame clones only, with some absent. This table has approximately 360,000 clones, roughly four fifths appearing once. Regarding treatment: approximately 18 received Ad26.COV2.S at low or high dose, single or two shots; roughly five received placebo; per-sample allocation not given. Samples analyzed were those drawn on day 63 after the first vaccine or placebo injection. The sample here was peripheral blood, taken in a trial of Ad26.COV2.S vaccine versus placebo. The receptors were sampled from a person between 18 and 60 years old who received the Ad26.COV2.S COVID-19 vaccine or a placebo.

V and J are TRBV7-2 and TRBJ1-2; TRBD1 is a possible D gene (6 bases). Trimming left V 7 bases short and J 7 bases short, with 16 bases between. Germline V gene lookup returns CDR1 SGHTA and CDR2 FQGNSA. CDR3 size: 13 residues. CDR3 DNA sequence: TGTGCCAGCAACTTCCAAGGGGGGACTGGCTACACCTTC. The encoded protein is CASNFQGGTGYTF. Looking up the rest from reference TRBV7-2 and TRBJ1-2 gives the full variable domain: GAGVSQSPSNKVTEKGKDVELRCDPISGHTALYWYRQSLGQGLEFLIYFQGNSAPDKSGLPSDRFSAERTGGSVSTLTIQRTQQEDSAVYLCASNFQGGTGYTFGSGTRLTVV.

J is TRBJ1-4 and V is TRBV11-3; 8 bases agree with TRBD1. From germline, CDR1 is SGHNT and CDR2 YENEEA. Trimming at V came to 1 base and at J to 5 bases, leaving 0 bases not matched to a gene. The CDR3 runs 14 residues. The CDR3 loop reads CASSLGQGNEKLFF. The CDR3 nucleotides are TGTGCCAGCAGCTTAGGACAGGGGAATGAAAAACTGTTTTTT.

The genes are TRBV2 and TRBJ2-7; TRBD1 matches 7 bases. The V gene end was trimmed by 3 bases and the J gene end by 2 bases; junction bases not matched to a gene: 7. The CDR3 totals 15 residues. Germline CDR1 and CDR2: SNHLY and FYNNEI. The CDR3 reads CASSDRPGQPYEQYF. The CDR3 DNA reads as TGTGCCAGCAGTGATAGGCCGGGACAGCCCTACGAGCAGTACTTC. Combining the CDR3 with reference TRBV2 and TRBJ2-7 gives the whole variable domain EPEVTQTPSHQVTQMGQEVILRCVPISNHLYFYWYRQILGQKVEFLVSFYNNEISEKSEIFDDQFSVERPDGSNFTLKIRSTKLEDSAMYFCASSDRPGQPYEQYFGPGTRLTVT.

The V call is TRBV12-5, the J call TRBJ1-1; D is unresolved. This CDR3 spans 15 amino acids. The germline gives CDR1 LGHNT, CDR2 FRNRAP. V lost 1 base and J 5 bases, leaving 14 bases between the germline ends. The CDR3: CASGLGGSGKTEAFF. The DNA for the CDR3 is TGTGCTAGTGGTTTGGGGGGATCCGGCAAGACTGAAGCTTTCTTT. The full variable domain, in which reference TRBV12-5 and TRBJ1-1 provide the parts outside the CDR3, is DARVTQTPRHKVTEMGQEVTMRCQPILGHNTVFWYRQTMMQGLELLAYFRNRAPLDDSGMPKDRFSAEMPDATLATLKIQPSEPRDSAVYFCASGLGGSGKTEAFFGQGTRLTVV.

The chain uses TRBV9 and TRBJ2-3, with 11 bases that match TRBD2. This CDR3 contains 13 residues. V trimming: 0 bases; J trimming: 13 bases; junction bases outside the gene matches: 4. CDR1 and CDR2 from the germline V gene are SGDLS and YYNGEE. The CDR3 loop is CASSVALAGGKYF. Written as DNA, the CDR3 is TGTGCCAGCAGCGTAGCCTTAGCGGGGGGGAAGTATTTT. The whole variable domain, remainder taken from reference TRBV9 and TRBJ2-3, is DSGVTQTPKHLITATGQRVTLRCSPRSGDLSVYWYQQSLDQGLQFLIQYYNGEERAKGNILERFSAQQFPDLHSELNLSSLELGDSALYFCASSVALAGGKYFGPGTRLTVL.

A note on this clone: Germline and junction disagree at one end, which may indicate a read error. The rearrangement links TRBV4-3 to TRBJ1-2; 10 bases fit TRBD1. Germline V gives CDR1 LGHNA, CDR2 YSLEER. CDR3 length equals 13 residues. The CDR3 spells CASSHTGTGASRF. The CDR3 bases are TGCGCCAGCAGCCACACCGGGACAGGGGCCTCCCGGTTC.

This chain uses TRBV4-2 with TRBJ2-6; D is unclear. Germline values: CDR1 LGHNA, CDR2 YNFKEQ. This CDR3 comprises 17 residues. The V end lost 0 bases, the J end lost 0 bases, and 9 bases lay between the germline ends. Here the CDR3 DNA reads TGTGCCAGCAGCCAAGACCTACCTAGCTCTGGGGCCAACGTCCTGACTTTC. This gives the protein CASSQDLPSSGANVLTF.

This chain uses TRBV6-5 with TRBJ2-7; 12 nucleotides align to TRBD2. This CDR3 has 14 amino acids. The junction had 0 bases not matched to a gene; V was cut back by 4 bases and J by 2 bases. CDR1 is MNHEY, CDR2 SVGAGI, per germline. This CDR3 is CASSWTSGTYEQYF. CDR3 sequence (DNA): TGTGCCAGCAGTTGGACTAGCGGGACCTACGAGCAGTACTTC.

CDR3: CASRRRALTTDTQYF. CDR3 coding DNA: TGTGCCAGCCGCCGGCGAGCCCTAACCACAGATACGCAGTATTTT. This rearrangement joins TRBV5-4 to TRBJ2-3; D is ambiguous. Germline V gives CDR1 SGHNT, CDR2 YYREEE (reference sequence). V shed 7 bases and J shed 2 bases, with 17 bases lying between them. The CDR3 is made up of 15 amino acids.

The V gene is TRBV11-3, the J gene TRBJ2-1; tentatively, D is TRBD1 or TRBD2 (5 bases each). V was clipped by 0 bases and J by 5 bases, with 11 bases between them. The CDR3 sequence is 15 residues long. Germline lookup yields CDR1 SGHNT and CDR2 YENEEA. Here the CDR3 reads CASSLDRGSHNEQFF. CDR3 bases: TGTGCCAGCAGCTTAGATCGGGGCAGCCACAATGAGCAGTTCTTC.

The chain links TRBV9 to TRBJ1-5; TRBD1 might be the D (5 bases). CDR3 length: 16 residues. The germline gives CDR1 SGDLS, CDR2 YYNGEE. With 0 bases removed from V and 6 bases from J, the gap between germline ends came to 16 bases. For the CDR3, the DNA is TGTGCCAGCAGCGTAGTGGCGGGGGATGGGCCTCAGCCCCAGCATTTT. As protein: CASSVVAGDGPQPQHF.

This chain links TRBV7-9 with TRBJ2-7, with 9 bases fitting TRBD1. The CDR3 runs to 15 residues. After removal of 2 bases from V and 5 bases from J, the junction contained 7 bases not matched to a gene. Germline lookup yields CDR1 SEHNR and CDR2 FQNEAQ (reference sequence). This chain's CDR3 is CASSLFIRTGDEQYF. In DNA form, the CDR3 reads TGTGCCAGCAGCTTATTCATCCGGACAGGGGACGAGCAGTACTTC.

The rearrangement uses TRBV7-2 and TRBJ1-2; D is uncertain. The CDR3 contains 13 residues. Between the trimmed V and J ends, which lost 4 bases and 1 base, there was a span of 7 bases. The germline CDR1 and CDR2 sequences are SGHTA and FQGNSA. For the CDR3, the DNA is TGTGCCAGCAGCTCGGCCCTTAACTATGGCTACACCTTC. It translates to CASSSALNYGYTF. The whole variable domain, remainder taken from reference TRBV7-2 and TRBJ1-2, is GAGVSQSPSNKVTEKGKDVELRCDPISGHTALYWYRQSLGQGLEFLIYFQGNSAPDKSGLPSDRFSAERTGGSVSTLTIQRTQQEDSAVYLCASSSALNYGYTFGSGTRLTVV.

This chain connects TRBV28 to TRBJ2-5, with 10 bases fitting TRBD2. The CDR3 totals 16 residues. From germline, CDR1 is MDHEN and CDR2 SYDVKM. The V and J ends lost 5 bases and 5 bases, in that order; junction bases with no gene match: 11. The CDR3 DNA sequence: TGTGCCAGCAGTCCCCGGGTAGCGGGGGGCACGGAGACCCAGTACTTC. It specifies CASSPRVAGGTETQYF. Using reference TRBV28 and TRBJ2-5 for the parts outside the CDR3, the full variable domain is DVKVTQSSRYLVKRTGEKVFLECVQDMDHENMFWYRQDPGLGLRLIYFSYDVKMKEKGDIPEGYSVSREKKERFSLILESASTNQTSMYLCASSPRVAGGTETQYFGPGTRLLVL.

The CDR3: CASSPQVGGAYEQYF. The DNA of the CDR3 is TGCGCCAGCAGCCCCCAGGTCGGGGGAGCCTACGAGCAGTACTTC. The rearrangement links TRBV5-1 to TRBJ2-7, with a possible D match to TRBD2 (6 bases). There are 15 residues in the CDR3. Trimming removed 4 bases from V and 2 bases from J, with 16 bases in between. CDR1 and CDR2 from the germline V gene are SGHRS and YFSETQ.

This chain links TRBV11-2 with TRBJ1-1; D gene uncertain. Germline V gene data show CDR1 as SGHAT and CDR2 as FQNNGV. V lost 5 bases, J lost 3 bases, and 22 bases lay in between. This CDR3 has 17 amino acids. The CDR3 sequence: CASSGGQVAGGHTEAFF. The CDR3 DNA is TGTGCCAGCAGCGGAGGTCAAGTAGCTGGCGGGCACACTGAAGCTTTCTTT.

The chain carries TRBV6-1 and TRBJ2-1; 8 bases agree with TRBD1. Germline V gene lookup returns CDR1 MNHNS and CDR2 SASEGT. V shed 2 bases and J 14 bases; nucleotides not matched to a gene: 8. The CDR3 consists of 13 residues. The chain's CDR3 is CASSELARTGKFF. In DNA form, the CDR3 reads TGTGCCAGCAGTGAATTGGCAAGGACAGGGAAGTTCTTC.

The gene calls are TRBV5-4 and TRBJ2-5; a weak D match, TRBD2 (5 bases). Per germline, CDR1 SGHNT and CDR2 YYREEE (reference sequence). V lost 3 bases and J lost 1, with 10 bases in between. CDR3 length: 14 amino acids. This chain's CDR3 is CASSSPRAQETQYF. CDR3 nucleotide sequence: TGTGCCAGCAGCTCGCCGCGGGCCCAAGAGACCCAGTACTTC.

This clone was detected only once. The chain is built from TRBV5-1 and TRBJ2-5; weak D call: TRBD2 (6 bases). The CDR3 extends over 13 amino acids. Germline V gives CDR1 SGHRS, CDR2 YFSETQ. The V gene lost 5 bases and the J gene lost 0 bases, with 8 bases spanning the gap. The CDR3 coding sequence is TGCGCCAGCAGTGGGGGGAACCAAGAGACCCAGTACTTC. It translates to CASSGGNQETQYF. The full variable domain, in which reference TRBV5-1 and TRBJ2-5 provide the parts outside the CDR3, is KAGVTQTPRYLIKTRGQQVTLSCSPISGHRSVSWYQQTPGQGLQFLFEYFSETQRNKGNFPGRFSGRQFSNSRSEMNVSTLELGDSALYLCASSGGNQETQYFGPGTRLLVL.

The CDR3 spells CSVEDRYRTDTQYF. Here the CDR3 DNA reads TGCAGCGTTGAAGATCGATACCGCACAGATACGCAGTATTTT. The gene calls are TRBV29-1 and TRBJ2-3, with D hard to call. Trimming cost V 0 bases and J 1 base, with 8 bases left between them. This CDR3 is 14 amino acids long. The germline CDR1 and CDR2 sequences are SQVTM and ANQGSEA.

V usage is TRBV2 and J usage is TRBJ2-5; D remains ambiguous. The CDR3 length is 11 residues. Germline CDR1 and CDR2: SNHLY and FYNNEI. V was cut by 11 bases and J by 4 bases, with 11 bases left in between. In DNA, the CDR3 is TGTGCCTCAGCCAATCGAGAGACCCAGTACTTC. Translated: CASANRETQYF.

This chain links TRBV13 with TRBJ2-7; 10 bases map to TRBD2. V dropped 3 bases and J dropped 5; count of bases not matched to a gene: 7. This CDR3 region has 15 residues. Germline V gives CDR1 PRHDT, CDR2 FYEKMQ (reference sequence). The CDR3, as DNA: TGTGCCAGCAGCTTTGCCCTAGCGGGAGTCCACGAGCAGTACTTC. This translates into CASSFALAGVHEQYF.

This clone has more than one count but fewer than ten. CDR3 loop: CASSQWTGEDTEAFF. The CDR3 bases are TGTGCCAGCAGCCAATGGACAGGGGAGGACACTGAAGCTTTCTTT. The J gene is TRBJ1-1, the V gene TRBV11-3, with 9 nucleotides matching TRBD1. Germline trimming cut 5 bases from V and 3 bases from J; bases unmatched to any gene: 7. Per the germline V gene, CDR1 is SGHNT and CDR2 is YENEEA. CDR3 length equals 15 residues.

This clone was seen more than once but under ten times. CDR3 sequence (DNA): TGTGCCAGTAGTGCCTCCGCAGGTTCAACACCCCTCCACTTT. Residues: CASSASAGSTPLHF. This chain uses TRBV19 with TRBJ1-6; D gene unclear. The germline V and J ends were trimmed by 5 bases and 11 bases, with 16 bases remaining between them. CDR1 and CDR2 from the germline V gene are LNHDA and SQIVND (reference sequence). This CDR3 comprises 14 residues.

The chain recombines TRBV6-5 with TRBJ2-2; no firm D call. The CDR3 is 12 amino acids. Deletions cut 6 bases from V and 2 bases from J, with 4 bases between. The germline CDR1 and CDR2 sequences are MNHEY and SVGAGI. CDR3 nucleotide sequence: TGTGCCAGCAGACAAAACACCGGGGAGCTGTTTTTT. This sequence encodes CASRQNTGELFF.

The V call is TRBV12-3 or TRBV12-4, the J call TRBJ2-7; D gene unclear. Trimming removed 8 bases from V and 7 bases from J, with 9 bases in between. CDR3 length: 10 amino acids. Here the CDR3 DNA reads TGTGCCAGCGGTCGCGAAGAGCAGTACTTC. Its translation: CASGREEQYF.

CDR3 protein: CASSLGAGGQGEQFF. In DNA, the CDR3 is TGTGCCAGCAGCTTAGGCGCGGGAGGGCAGGGTGAGCAGTTCTTC. This chain joins TRBV11-3 and TRBJ2-1, with TRBD2 identical over 9 bases. CDR3 length: 15 residues. Germline CDR1 SGHNT, CDR2 YENEEA. V was pared by 1 base and J by 9 bases, with 7 bases of the junction left unmatched.

The chain couples TRBV7-9 to TRBJ2-1, with a weak D call TRBD1 (6 bases). The CDR3 contains 15 residues. V lost 0 bases to trimming and J lost 6 bases, with 12 bases between them. The germline CDR1 and CDR2 sequences are SEHNR and FQNEAQ (reference sequence). The CDR3 reads CASSLAGTSGNEQFF. CDR3 DNA sequence: TGTGCCAGCAGCTTAGCCGGGACATCGGGCAATGAGCAGTTCTTC.

The chain has TRBV5-1 and TRBJ2-3, with D uncertain. The germline CDR1 and CDR2 sequences are SGHRS and YFSETQ. The CDR3 has 12 amino acids. V lost 5 bases, J lost 5 bases, and 9 bases lay in between. The CDR3 sequence: CASRLGVDTQYF. CDR3 DNA: TGCGCCAGCAGACTTGGGGTAGATACGCAGTATTTT.

The chain joins TRBV9 to TRBJ2-7; D gene ambiguous. CDR3 size: 13 residues. V was trimmed by 0 bases and J by 2 bases, leaving 6 bases between them. Germline-derived CDR1 and CDR2 are SGDLS and YYNGEE. This CDR3 is CASSVGSAYEQYF. In DNA form, the CDR3 reads TGTGCCAGCAGCGTAGGCTCCGCCTACGAGCAGTACTTC.